This T cell receptor (beta chain) was identified during a study of blood T cell repertoires in COVID-19. Turning to the study itself: Acute-phase and convalescent COVID-19 samples originated in the United States, Italy and Spain.

This CDR3 contains 15 residues. V lost 4 bases to trimming and J lost 8 bases, with 20 bases between them. CDR1 is WSHSY and CDR2 is SAAADI in the germline V gene. Measured with immunoSEQ multiplex PCR; TCRdb has only the in-frame clones, and not every one. The repertoire holds some 76,000 clones, with around nine tenths as singletons. The specimen was peripheral blood. The gene calls are TRBV10-2 and TRBJ1-2; D gene unclear. The clonotype was recovered from a woman aged 18 to 35 with acute or convalescent COVID-19. CDR3 loop: CASSVVQPGTGGYTF. In DNA form, the CDR3 reads TGCGCCAGCAGTGTGGTGCAGCCCGGTACGGGGGGCTACACCTTC.